A selection of T cell receptor beta chains follows, all from one sample in a study of T cell responses to AZD1222 COVID-19 vaccine. Method: immunoSEQ multiplex PCR; TCRdb's copy keeps in-frame clones and lacks some. This table holds roughly 100,000 clones, roughly 87% found once. This specimen consisted of peripheral blood, obtained 28 days after the second AZD1222 dose. These receptors all come from an adult who received the AZD1222 COVID-19 vaccine. Each CDR3 is given with its conserved first and last residue. The D gene is left open where the match is weak. Clone size is stated in some rows and not others, as once, few, many or a class when expanded.

j_call: TRBJ2-1
d_call: TRBD2
v_call: TRBV14
clone_size: -
cdr3_nt: TGTGCCAGCAGCCAATTAGCGGGAGTCGCCTACAATGAGCAGTTCTTC
cdr3_aa: CASSQLAGVAYNEQFF

j_call: TRBJ2-7
d_call: TRBD2
v_call: TRBV6-6
clone_size: -
cdr3_nt: TGTGCCAGCAGTCCAAGATGGGCCGGGACTAGCGGGAGTAACGAGCAGTACTTC
cdr3_aa: CASSPRWAGTSGSNEQYF

j_call: TRBJ2-2
d_call: -
v_call: TRBV12-5
clone_size: -
cdr3_nt: TGTGCTAGTGGTTTGGCGGGACGGACGACGAACACCGGGGAGCTGTTTTTT
cdr3_aa: CASGLAGRTTNTGELFF

j_call: TRBJ2-1
d_call: TRBD1
v_call: TRBV11-3
clone_size: -
cdr3_nt: TGTGCCAGCAGCCCGGGACAGGGGGCCTACAATGAGCAGTTCTTC
cdr3_aa: CASSPGQGAYNEQFF

j_call: TRBJ2-5
d_call: TRBD2
v_call: TRBV7-2
clone_size: once
cdr3_nt: TGTGCCAGCAGCTCCTTAGCGGGAGGGGAGTTCCCCCAGTACTTC
cdr3_aa: CASSSLAGGEFPQYF

j_call: TRBJ1-2
d_call: TRBD1
v_call: TRBV6-5
clone_size: once
cdr3_nt: TGTGCCAGCAGTTATAACAGGGGGCATGGCTACACCTTC
cdr3_aa: CASSYNRGHGYTF

j_call: TRBJ1-5
d_call: -
v_call: TRBV2
clone_size: -
cdr3_nt: TGTGCCAGCGGCATCAATCAGCCCCAGCATTTT
cdr3_aa: CASGINQPQHF

j_call: TRBJ1-2
d_call: TRBD1
v_call: TRBV28
clone_size: -
cdr3_nt: TGTGCCAGCAGTTTGGAGGGTCGGGACAGCGGTGGCTACACCTTC
cdr3_aa: CASSLEGRDSGGYTF

j_call: TRBJ2-7
d_call: -
v_call: TRBV9
clone_size: -
cdr3_nt: TGTGCCAGCAGCGTAGGGGCCGATTCCTACGAGCAGTACTTC
cdr3_aa: CASSVGADSYEQYF

j_call: TRBJ1-1
d_call: -
v_call: TRBV21-1
clone_size: -
cdr3_nt: TGTGCCAGCAGCAAATGGGGATCGACAGGGGAGGACACTGAAGCTTTCTTT
cdr3_aa: CASSKWGSTGEDTEAFF

j_call: TRBJ2-2
d_call: TRBD2
v_call: TRBV28
clone_size: -
cdr3_nt: TGTGCCAGCAGCCCACGGGGGGGGAACACCGGGGAGCTGTTTTTT
cdr3_aa: CASSPRGGNTGELFF

j_call: TRBJ2-2
d_call: -
v_call: TRBV5-4
clone_size: once
cdr3_nt: TGTGCCAGCAGCTTGCAGGGGCAGTCAGGGGAGCTGTTTTTT
cdr3_aa: CASSLQGQSGELFF

j_call: TRBJ1-5
d_call: -
v_call: TRBV10-3
clone_size: once
cdr3_nt: TGTGCCATCAGCTTGGACGGTGATAATCTGCCCCAGCATTTT
cdr3_aa: CAISLDGDNLPQHF